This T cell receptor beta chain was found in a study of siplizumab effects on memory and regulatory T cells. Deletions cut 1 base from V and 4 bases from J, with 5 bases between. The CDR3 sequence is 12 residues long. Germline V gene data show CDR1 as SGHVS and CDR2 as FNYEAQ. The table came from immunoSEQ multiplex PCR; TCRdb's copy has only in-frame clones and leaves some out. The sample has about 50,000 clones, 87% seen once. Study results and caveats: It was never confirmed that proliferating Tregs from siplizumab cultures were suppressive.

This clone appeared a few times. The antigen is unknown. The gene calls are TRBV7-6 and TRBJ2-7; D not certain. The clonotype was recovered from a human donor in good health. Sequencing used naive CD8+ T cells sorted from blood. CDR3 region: CASSLGTYEQYF. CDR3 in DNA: TGTGCCAGCAGCTTAGGAACGTACGAGCAGTACTTC.